Following are 14 T cell receptor beta chains from one sample sequenced in a study of blood T cell repertoires in COVID-19. Sequencing used immunoSEQ multiplex PCR; TCRdb keeps in-frame clones, though not all of them. The profile shows around 88,000 clones, over 90% of them singletons. The sequenced material came from peripheral blood. These receptors were obtained from a man aged 55 to 69 with acute or convalescent COVID-19.

The chain couples TRBV29-1 to TRBJ2-7; 10 positions agree with TRBD1. The J segment lost 6 bases and the V segment lost 4 bases, leaving 3 bases of the junction unmatched. Germline loops: CDR1 SQVTM, CDR2 ANQGSEA. This CDR3 spans 12 amino acids. The CDR3 DNA sequence: TGCAGCGTTGCCGGACAGGGGGGCGAGCAGTACTTC. It specifies CSVAGQGGEQYF.

The rearrangement uses TRBV15 and TRBJ1-4; TRBD1 matches 8 bases. After removal of 0 bases from V and 6 bases from J, the junction contained 9 bases not matched to a gene. Germline values: CDR1 LNHNV, CDR2 YYDKDF (reference sequence). The CDR3 has 17 amino acids. CDR3 sequence reads: CATSRDGARGQDEKLFF. The CDR3 nucleotides are TGTGCCACCAGCAGAGATGGGGCGAGGGGACAGGATGAAAAACTGTTTTTT. Looking up the rest from reference TRBV15 and TRBJ1-4 gives the full variable domain: DAMVIQNPRYQVTQFGKPVTLSCSQTLNHNVMYWYQQKSSQAPKLLFHYYDKDFNNEADTPDNFQSRRPNTSFCFLDIRSPGLGDTAMYLCATSRDGARGQDEKLFFGSGTQLSVL.

This sequence joins TRBV24-1 and TRBJ2-3; D gene uncertain. Deletions cut 5 bases from V and 3 bases from J, with 17 bases between. The germline V gene has CDR1 KGHDR and CDR2 SFDVKD. There are 16 residues in the CDR3. The CDR3 sequence: CATSVPQLGGTDTQYF. The CDR3 DNA is TGTGCCACCAGTGTCCCACAGTTGGGTGGAACAGATACGCAGTATTTT.

This clone was counted a single time. This chain joins TRBV19 and TRBJ2-1, with D tentatively TRBD2 (5 bases). V gave up 6 bases and J gave up 7 bases, with 19 bases separating them. The CDR3 has 15 amino acids. Germline V gene data show CDR1 as LNHDA and CDR2 as SQIVND (reference sequence). CDR3 protein: CASSSLAGSANEQFF. In DNA form, the CDR3 reads TGTGCCAGTAGCTCCCTGGCGGGCTCGGCTAATGAGCAGTTCTTC.

The V and J genes are TRBV27 and TRBJ1-6; 7 bases are a match to TRBD1. The CDR3 contains 16 residues. In germline, CDR1 is MNHEY, CDR2 SMNVEV (reference sequence). Unmatched junction bases numbered 15, after V lost 6 bases and J lost 10 bases. CDR3 loop: CASRGQISDAASPLHF. CDR3 DNA: TGTGCCAGCAGGGGACAGATCAGTGACGCGGCATCACCCCTCCACTTT.

This sequence joins TRBV21-1 and TRBJ1-3. TRBV21-1 corresponds to a pseudogene. The CDR3 runs 15 residues. In DNA form, the CDR3 reads TGTGCCAGGAAAAACAGGGAGGGAGCTGGAAACACCATATATTTT. The encoded protein is CARKNREGAGNTIYF.

V usage is TRBV4-3 and J usage is TRBJ2-7; a possible D gene is TRBD2 (5 bases). Germline V gives CDR1 LGHNA, CDR2 YSLEER. The CDR3 is made up of 17 amino acids. Between the trimmed V and J ends, which lost 3 bases and 5 bases, there was a span of 23 bases. CDR3 in amino acids: CASSQTRTAGGWDEQYF. The CDR3 nucleotides read TGCGCCAGCAGCCAGACGCGGACGGCAGGAGGCTGGGACGAGCAGTACTTC.

The CDR3 DNA sequence: TGTGCCAGCAGTAAAGGACAGGGCCGACCTAACTATGGCTACACCTTC. Protein sequence: CASSKGQGRPNYGYTF. The V gene is TRBV6-2 or TRBV6-3, the J gene TRBJ1-2, with 8 nucleotides matching TRBD1. V lost 5 bases to trimming and J lost 0 bases; unmatched junction nucleotides: 8. CDR1 MNHEY and CDR2 SVGEGT come from the germline V gene. The CDR3 totals 16 residues.

CDR3 coding DNA: TGTGCCTGGAGGGAGGGAAATCAGCCCCAGCATTTT. This encodes CAWREGNQPQHF. This chain connects TRBV30 to TRBJ1-5; D is uncertain. V gave up 3 bases and J gave up 4 bases, with 7 bases separating them. Germline V gene data show CDR1 as GTSNPN and CDR2 as SVGIG (reference sequence). CDR3 length: 12 amino acids.

The rearrangement joins TRBV7-2 to TRBJ2-7; 8 bases fit TRBD2. The CDR3 covers 17 residues. CDR1 is SGHTA, CDR2 FQGNSA, per germline. The ends lost 3 bases at V and 4 bases at J; junction bases unmatched: 14. The CDR3 bases are TGTGCCAGCAGCTTGGACCCCCTCGGGAGGGGGAGGTACGAGCAGTACTTC. The encoded protein is CASSLDPLGRGRYEQYF.

The V call is TRBV29-1, the J call TRBJ2-3; TRBD2 matches 14 bases. The CDR3 totals 14 residues. The ends lost 6 bases at V and 6 bases at J; junction bases unmatched: 5. The germline gives CDR1 SQVTM, CDR2 ANQGSEA. The CDR3: CSVGTSGSSDTQYF. The CDR3 DNA reads TGCAGCGTCGGGACTAGCGGGAGTTCGGATACGCAGTATTTT.

The chain has TRBV28 and TRBJ2-3, with D perhaps TRBD2 (6 bases). CDR1 MDHEN and CDR2 SYDVKM come from the germline V gene. Trimming took 9 bases from V and 6 from J, leaving 19 bases between them. The CDR3 totals 14 residues. In DNA form, the CDR3 reads TGTGCCAGTTGGAGCGGCGGGAATTCTGATACGCAGTATTTT. Its protein is CASWSGGNSDTQYF.

The chain links TRBV5-4 to TRBJ2-5; the D is unclear. The CDR3 covers 11 residues. V was shortened by 3 bases and J by 2 bases, with 2 bases between the two germline ends. Germline V gives CDR1 SGHNT, CDR2 YYREEE (reference sequence). Here the CDR3 reads CASSSQETQYF. CDR3 coding DNA: TGTGCCAGCAGCTCACAAGAGACCCAGTACTTC.

This clone occurred a few times. The chain combines TRBV7-6 with TRBJ2-1; 12 bases line up with TRBD1. This CDR3 is 14 amino acids long. The junction had 5 bases not matched to a gene; V was cut back by 4 bases and J by 10 bases. From germline, CDR1 is SGHVS and CDR2 FNYEAQ. CDR3 DNA sequence: TGTGCCAGCAGCTCCGGGACAGGGGGCTACGAGCAGTTCTTC. It specifies CASSSGTGGYEQFF.